Below, 30 T cell receptor beta chains from the same sample are listed, as sequenced in a study of persistence of HIV-infected CD4 T cells. Antigens for these TCRs are unknown. The immunoSEQ assay was version 4, run in survey mode. TCRdb keeps only in-frame clones here, not all; method: immunoSEQ multiplex PCR. Among 30,000 to 45,000 clones listed, 75% to 90% were seen once. An overlapping HIV-1 Gag peptide pool stimulated these cells at about 0.91 ug/peptide/mL. CD40L-negative CD69-negative CD45RO-high memory CD4+ T cells were sorted as populations depleted of antigen-responding cells. The input for sequencing was cultured CD4+ T cells from PBMCs, taken from a patient who received antiretroviral therapy. The receptor set was obtained from an adult with HIV. The donor label of this sample is uncertain.

V and J are TRBV5-6 and TRBJ2-3; a possible D gene is TRBD1 (6 bases). The CDR3 contains 15 residues. Germline-derived CDR1 and CDR2 are SGHDT and YYEEEE. The V end lost 3 bases, the J end lost 2 bases, and 13 bases lay between the germline ends. CDR3: CASSSGQRSTDTQYF. CDR3 DNA: TGTGCCAGCAGCTCAGGACAGAGATCCACAGATACGCAGTATTTT.

V is TRBV20-1 and J is TRBJ2-3, with D possibly being TRBD1 (6 bases). The CDR3 has 12 residues. The ends were cut back, 3 bases at V and 5 bases at J, with 9 bases in the middle. Germline CDR1 is DFQATT and CDR2 is SNEGSKA (reference sequence). This chain's CDR3 is CSASSGVDTQYF. In DNA, the CDR3 is TGCAGTGCTAGTTCAGGGGTAGATACGCAGTATTTT.

The chain has TRBV2 and TRBJ1-2; no clear D. The CDR3 has 14 residues. Trimming cost V 5 bases and J 4 bases, with 14 bases left between them. The V gene's germline CDR1 is SNHLY and CDR2 FYNNEI. The CDR3 sequence is CASSLRADSYGYTF. Here the CDR3 DNA reads TGTGCCAGCAGTCTACGGGCCGACTCCTATGGCTACACCTTC.

The V gene is TRBV2, the J gene TRBJ2-2; no clear D gene. V lost 7 bases and J lost 0, with 9 bases in between. Germline loops: CDR1 SNHLY, CDR2 FYNNEI. The CDR3 is 14 residues long. The CDR3 DNA reads TGTGCCAGCACCGGCAACTCGAACACCGGGGAGCTGTTTTTT. The encoded protein is CASTGNSNTGELFF.

The chain uses TRBV5-1 and TRBJ2-5; D is perhaps TRBD1 (6 bases). Trimming pared 7 bases from V and 3 bases from J, leaving 16 bases between. Germline CDR1 SGHRS, CDR2 YFSETQ. The CDR3 is 14 residues long. CDR3 protein: CASSNTRGKETQYF. The DNA for the CDR3 is TGCGCCAGCTCAAACACCAGGGGTAAAGAGACCCAGTACTTC.

This sequence joins TRBV27 and TRBJ2-3; 7 bases agree with TRBD2. Germline CDR1 and CDR2: MNHEY and SMNVEV (reference sequence). CDR3 length equals 14 residues. V lost 3 bases to trimming and J lost 5 bases; unmatched junction nucleotides: 5. For the CDR3, the DNA is TGTGCCAGCAGTTTTAACGGGGGGAGAGATACGCAGTATTTT. Its protein is CASSFNGGRDTQYF.

This rearrangement joins TRBV18 to TRBJ2-2; tentative D call: TRBD1 (6 bases). The germline gives CDR1 KGHSH, CDR2 LQKENI. The CDR3 extends over 13 amino acids. Trimming left V 5 bases short and J 5 bases short, with 9 bases between. CDR3 region: CASSFTGTGELFF. CDR3 DNA sequence: TGTGCCAGCTCATTCACAGGGACCGGGGAGCTGTTTTTT.

The rearrangement links TRBV6-6 to TRBJ1-1, with 7 nucleotides matching TRBD1. The CDR3 spans 13 residues. With V trimmed by 6 bases and J by 4 bases, 5 bases remained unmatched. Germline values: CDR1 MNHNY, CDR2 SVGAGI (reference sequence). The CDR3 DNA reads TGTGCCAGCAGGTTTCGACAGGGCACTGAAGCTTTCTTT. This sequence encodes CASRFRQGTEAFF.

This chain uses TRBV3-1 (or the pseudogene TRBV3-2) with TRBJ2-2, with D maybe TRBD2 (7 bases). With 2 bases removed from V and 3 bases from J, the gap between germline ends came to 22 bases. From germline, CDR1 is LGHDT and CDR2 YNNKEL (reference sequence). This CDR3 has 19 residues. The CDR3 sequence is CASSQRLVGGGGDTGELFF. The CDR3, as DNA: TGTGCCAGCAGCCAAAGGCTTGTCGGCGGGGGCGGAGACACCGGGGAGCTGTTTTTT.

The CDR3 DNA follows: TGTGCCAGTTATACAGGGTTTGGTCAGCCCCAGCATTTT. Translating gives CASYTGFGQPQHF. J is TRBJ1-5 and V is TRBV6-5; tentative D call: TRBD1 (6 bases). The CDR3 sequence is 13 residues long. The germline V and J ends were trimmed by 9 bases and 6 bases, with 15 bases remaining between them. Germline V CDR1 and CDR2: MNHEY, SVGAGI.

The chain links TRBV7-2 to TRBJ1-3, with unresolved D. V was trimmed by 2 bases and J by 4 bases, leaving 12 bases between them. This CDR3 region has 15 residues. Germline values: CDR1 SGHTA, CDR2 FQGNSA. CDR3 in DNA: TGTGCCAGCAGCTTAATTTGGTCAGCCGGAAACACCATATATTTT. This gives the protein CASSLIWSAGNTIYF.

V usage is TRBV6-5 and J usage is TRBJ2-7; D is unresolved. Germline V gene data show CDR1 as MNHEY and CDR2 as SVGAGI. The CDR3 sequence is 12 residues long. V was pared by 8 bases and J by 9 bases, with 17 bases between. The CDR3 DNA reads as TGTGCCAGCGGCAGGTTAGGTTCCAGGCAGTACTTC. This sequence encodes CASGRLGSRQYF.

This clone is a singleton in its sample. The V and J genes are TRBV3-1 (or the pseudogene TRBV3-2) and TRBJ2-3, with D possibly matching TRBD2 (7 bases). CDR1 and CDR2 (germline): LGHDT, YNNKEL (reference sequence). This CDR3 has 16 residues. V dropped 0 bases and J dropped 3 bases, with 13 bases sitting between them. CDR3 nucleotides: TGTGCCAGCAGCCAAGATTGGGGGGGCAGGACAGATACGCAGTATTTT. This codes for CASSQDWGGRTDTQYF.

The rearrangement joins TRBV5-8 to TRBJ2-2; D call uncertain. This CDR3 is 12 amino acids long. Germline CDR1 SGHTS, CDR2 YDEGEE. V was shortened by 1 base and J by 2 bases, with 0 bases between the two germline ends. The CDR3 loop reads CASSLNTGELFF. The CDR3 region has the DNA TGTGCCAGCAGCTTGAACACCGGGGAGCTGTTTTTT.

On this clone: Different DNA sequences within this sample yield the same CDR3. In nucleotides, the CDR3 is TGTGCCAGCTCACCTCAGCGAATTAGCAATCAGCCCCAGCATTTT. Amino acids: CASSPQRISNQPQHF. The genes are TRBV18 and TRBJ1-5, with unresolved D. The V end lost 3 bases, the J end lost 0 bases, and 9 bases lay between the germline ends. Germline V CDR1 and CDR2: KGHSH, LQKENI. This CDR3 contains 15 residues.

The V and J genes are TRBV6-4 and TRBJ2-1; 9 bases match TRBD2. This CDR3 has 15 residues. Germline V CDR1 and CDR2: MRHNA, SNTAGT. The V segment lost 2 bases and the J segment 5 bases; nucleotides outside the gene matches: 4. The CDR3 region is CASSDQRGAHNEQFF. The CDR3 DNA is TGTGCCAGCAGTGACCAGCGGGGGGCCCACAATGAGCAGTTCTTC.

The chain uses TRBV7-9 and TRBJ2-2; D is undetermined. The CDR3 has 12 residues. V lost 4 bases and J lost 7, with 7 bases in between. The germline gives CDR1 SEHNR, CDR2 FQNEAQ (reference sequence). CDR3 in DNA: TGTGCCAGCAGCTCAAGTGACGGGGAGCTGTTTTTT. Protein sequence: CASSSSDGELFF.

The chain links TRBV5-5 to TRBJ1-5, with 12 bases aligning to TRBD1. Germline values: CDR1 SGHKS, CDR2 YYEKEE (reference sequence). Germline trimming cut 4 bases from V and 0 bases from J; bases unmatched to any gene: 5. CDR3 length: 17 amino acids. The CDR3 sequence is CASSAGQGATSNQPQHF. Written as DNA, the CDR3 is TGTGCCAGCAGCGCGGGACAGGGGGCCACTAGCAATCAGCCCCAGCATTTT.

For the CDR3, the DNA is TGCGCCAGCAGCTTGGGCTTCGGGGGCAGTACGACTGAAGCTTTCTTT. Its protein is CASSLGFGGSTTEAFF. The gene calls are TRBV5-1 and TRBJ1-1; tentative D call: TRBD1 (6 bases). Between the trimmed V and J ends, which lost 0 bases and 5 bases, there was a span of 17 bases. Germline CDR1 reads SGHRS; CDR2 reads YFSETQ. The CDR3 extends over 16 amino acids.

The rearrangement links TRBV6-5 to TRBJ2-7; the D call may be TRBD1 or TRBD2 (5 bases each). CDR1 and CDR2 from the germline V gene are MNHEY and SVGAGI. Trimming pared 7 bases from V and 1 base from J, leaving 17 bases between. The CDR3 is 15 amino acids. The DNA of the CDR3 is TGTGCCAGCACCCTCCGGGACCGCCTTTCCTACGAGCAGTACGTC. It specifies CASTLRDRLSYEQYV.

In its sample, this clone was seen a few times. The chain links TRBV19 to TRBJ1-1; 12 bases align to TRBD1. Germline CDR1 is LNHDA and CDR2 is SQIVND (reference sequence). The CDR3 is 17 amino acids. J lost 5 bases, V lost 4 bases, and 11 bases had no gene match. The CDR3 spells CASSTGRDRGRITEAFF. Here the CDR3 DNA reads TGTGCCAGTAGTACGGGCCGGGACAGGGGGCGAATAACTGAAGCTTTCTTT.

This chain links TRBV30 with TRBJ2-1, with a possible D match to TRBD2 (5 bases). Trimming took off 3 bases at V and 9 bases at J, with 6 bases between the two ends. The CDR3 runs to 10 residues. Germline assignment: CDR1 GTSNPN and CDR2 SVGIG (reference sequence). For the CDR3, the DNA is TGTGCCTGGAGCCGGGGTGAGCAGTTCTTC. It specifies CAWSRGEQFF.

The chain is built from TRBV7-9 and TRBJ1-6; D unclear. The CDR3 is 14 residues long. Trimming removed 5 bases from V and 7 bases from J, with 12 bases in between. Germline assignment: CDR1 SEHNR and CDR2 FQNEAQ (reference sequence). CDR3 region: CASSRDAENSPLHF. The CDR3 DNA sequence: TGTGCCAGCAGCCGTGATGCAGAGAATTCACCCCTCCACTTT.

The chain carries TRBV29-1 and TRBJ2-1; 7 bases are a match to TRBD2. The CDR3 consists of 14 residues. With V trimmed by 3 bases and J by 4 bases, 6 bases remained unmatched. Germline CDR1 SQVTM, CDR2 ANQGSEA. The CDR3 region is CSVDEAGLYNEQFF. The CDR3 DNA reads TGCAGCGTTGATGAAGCGGGGCTATACAATGAGCAGTTCTTC.

The chain couples TRBV5-6 to TRBJ2-5, with D perhaps matching TRBD1 or TRBD2 (5 bases each). The ends were cut back, 4 bases at V and 3 bases at J, with 16 bases in the middle. The V gene's germline CDR1 is SGHDT and CDR2 YYEEEE. The CDR3 runs 15 residues. The CDR3 sequence is CASSLTGTPKETQYF. In DNA form, the CDR3 reads TGTGCCAGCAGCCTTACCGGGACGCCTAAAGAGACCCAGTACTTC.

This clone was counted once. V is TRBV28 and J is TRBJ2-3, with TRBD2 identical over 7 bases. Germline values: CDR1 MDHEN, CDR2 SYDVKM. This CDR3 comprises 16 residues. J gave up 0 bases and V 6 bases, and 9 bases lay outside the gene matches. The CDR3 loop is CASSGGGWSSTDTQYF. Written as DNA, the CDR3 is TGTGCCAGCAGCGGGGGAGGGTGGAGTAGCACAGATACGCAGTATTTT.

The V call is TRBV10-3, the J call TRBJ1-6; TRBD1 agrees at 7 bases. V dropped 3 bases and J dropped 8; count of bases not matched to a gene: 7. There are 15 residues in the CDR3. Germline V lookup: CDR1 ENHRY, CDR2 SYGVKD. The CDR3 DNA reads TGTGCCATCAGTGACTCGGTACAGGGGTATTCACCCCTCCACTTT. Translation: CAISDSVQGYSPLHF.

The chain links TRBV29-1 to TRBJ2-3, with TRBD2 as a possible D gene (6 bases). Germline values: CDR1 SQVTM, CDR2 ANQGSEA. There are 13 residues in the CDR3. V lost 5 bases and J 0 bases, leaving 9 bases between the germline ends. Written as DNA, the CDR3 is TGCAGCGTTCGGCGGGGTAGCACAGATACGCAGTATTTT. Amino acid sequence: CSVRRGSTDTQYF.

This rearrangement joins TRBV14 to TRBJ2-3, with D hard to call. The V end was cut by 0 bases, the J end by 9 bases, with 4 bases between. Germline CDR1 reads SGHDN; CDR2 reads FVKESK. The CDR3 runs to 11 residues. The CDR3 protein is CASSQEGTQYF. The CDR3 region has the DNA TGTGCCAGCAGCCAAGAGGGGACGCAGTATTTT.

This chain uses TRBV30 with TRBJ2-1; D is possibly TRBD1 (5 bases). The length of the CDR3 is 13 residues. Germline V gene lookup returns CDR1 GTSNPN and CDR2 SVGIG (reference sequence). Trimming took off 2 bases at V and 9 bases at J, with 14 bases between the two ends. CDR3 region: CAWSRQGKGEQFF. CDR3 nucleotide sequence: TGTGCCTGGAGTCGGCAGGGAAAAGGTGAGCAGTTCTTC.